Listed below are T cell receptor beta chains from one sample, sequenced in a study of T cells in Graves' hyperthyroidism and ophthalmopathy. TCRdb redid the calling of the multiplex PCR reads with MiXCR, one entry per CDR3 protein. This sample carries 550,000 to 600,000 distinct CDR3 sequences, 16% of them seen once, and the ten largest clones take about 20%. Sequences were obtained from blood. All receptors come from a woman younger than 30 with Graves' hyperthyroidism. CDR3s include the opening cysteine and the closing phenylalanine or tryptophan. D genes are given only for firm matches. Clone size appears in some rows only: once, few, many, or a class for an expanded clone.

>many|TRBJ2-1|NA|TRBV24-1
TGTGCCACCAGTTGGGGGGGCGACAGGGGTAGCGATGAGCAGTTCTTC
CATSWGGDRGSDEQFF
>NA|TRBJ1-2|NA|TRBV13
TGTGCCAGCAGCTTAGGCCCAGCGGGGGGGGGTAGTCCGCCCTATGGCTACACCTTC
CASSLGPAGGGSPPYGYTF
>few|TRBJ2-7|NA|TRBV7-2
TGTGCCAGCAGCTTTCCCGGCAGGGCCCGCTACGAGCAGTACTTC
CASSFPGRARYEQYF
>many|TRBJ2-1|NA|TRBV20-1
TGCAGTGCTAGAAGGTACTCACTTAGGAATGAGCAGTTCTTC
CSARRYSLRNEQFF
>NA|TRBJ1-1|TRBD1|TRBV19
TGTGCCAGCACCCGGGACAGGGCAACTGAAGCTTTCTTT
CASTRDRATEAFF
>NA|TRBJ1-5|NA|TRBV7-9
TGTGCCAGCAGCTTAGAAACGGGGGGGCCTCAGCCCCAGCATTTT
CASSLETGGPQPQHF
>few|TRBJ2-2|TRBD1|TRBV13
TGTGCCAGCAGTCCCACCCGGGACAGGGACACCGGGGAGCTGTTTTTT
CASSPTRDRDTGELFF
>NA|TRBJ2-1|TRBD2|TRBV12-5
TGTGCTAGTGGTTTGAAGACGGGAGGGGGGTCTAATGAGCAGTTCTTC
CASGLKTGGGSNEQFF
>few|TRBJ2-3|TRBD2|TRBV10-1
TGCGCCAGCAGTGAAGCGGGAGGGCCGGCAGATACGCAGTATTTT
CASSEAGGPADTQYF
>NA|TRBJ2-2|NA|TRBV7-9
TGTGCCAGCAGCTTAGCCGGAACGGGCGGGGAGCTGTTTTTT
CASSLAGTGGELFF
>few|TRBJ2-3|NA|TRBV30
TGTGCCTGGAGTGTGGTTATAGCGGCAGATACGCAGTATTTT
CAWSVVIAADTQYF
>NA|TRBJ2-6|TRBD1|TRBV12-3/TRBV12-4
TGTGCCAGCAGACTACAGGGGTCGAGCTCTGGGGCCAACGTCCTGACTTTC
CASRLQGSSSGANVLTF
>many|TRBJ2-5|TRBD2|TRBV20-1
TGCAGTGCTAGCATCGGGACTAGCCAAGAGACCCAGTACTTC
CSASIGTSQETQYF
>few|TRBJ2-1|TRBD2|TRBV28
TGTGCCAGCAGTTTAACTAGCGGGGGGGGGAAAGAGCAGTTCTTC
CASSLTSGGGKEQFF
>NA|TRBJ1-5|NA|TRBV20-1
TGCAGTGCTAGAGATGAGTCCGGCTCGTCCCAGCATTTT
CSARDESGSSQHF
>many|TRBJ2-3|NA|TRBV6-6
TGTGCCAGCAGTTACGGGATTAGTGGTGGGTACACAGATACGCAGTATTTT
CASSYGISGGYTDTQYF
>many|TRBJ2-1|TRBD2|TRBV6-2/TRBV6-3
TGTGCCAGCAGTTACCCTTTTGTGGCTAGCGGGGGGAGAAATGAGCAGTTCTTC
CASSYPFVASGGRNEQFF
>NA|TRBJ1-4|NA|TRBV2
TGTGCCATACAGCCCGGGGGATCAACTAATGAAAAACTGTTTTTT
CAIQPGGSTNEKLFF
>NA|TRBJ2-6|NA|TRBV12-5
TGTGCTAGTGGTCCCGATGGGGCCAACGTCCTGACTTTC
CASGPDGANVLTF
>NA|TRBJ1-1|TRBD1|TRBV20-1
TGCAGTGCTAGATGGGAAGGAACAGGGGCTGAAGCTTTCTTT
CSARWEGTGAEAFF
>many|TRBJ2-1|TRBD2|TRBV2
TGTGCCAGCTCGATCCCGGGAGGGCCCCGGAATGAGCAGTTCTTC
CASSIPGGPRNEQFF
>many|TRBJ2-1|NA|TRBV20-1
TGCAGTGCTAGATCTCCTGTGGGGCGGGGTGCAATGCAGTTCTTC
CSARSPVGRGAMQFF
>NA|TRBJ1-2|TRBD1|TRBV25-1
TGTGCCAGCAGGACAGGGTGGCGAGGCTACACCTTC
CASRTGWRGYTF
>many|TRBJ1-2|NA|TRBV28
TGTGCCAGCAGTTTATGGGGAGATGGCTACACCTTC
CASSLWGDGYTF
>NA|TRBJ1-5|NA|TRBV20-1
TGCAGTGCTAGAGGGCAGGTTGATCAGCCCCAGCATTTT
CSARGQVDQPQHF
>many|TRBJ2-1|TRBD2|TRBV20-1
TGCAGTGCTACCTTACTAGCGGGATGGAACAATGAGCAGTTCTTC
CSATLLAGWNNEQFF
>few|TRBJ2-3|NA|TRBV24-1
TGTGCCACCAGGGCAGACAACACAGATACGCAGTATTTT
CATRADNTDTQYF
>many|TRBJ2-2|TRBD1|TRBV7-9
TGTGCCAGCAGCCACAGGGGGCAAAACACCGGGGAGCTGTTTTTT
CASSHRGQNTGELFF
>many|TRBJ1-6|NA|TRBV7-9
TGTGCCAGCAGCTTAGCGGCGGGGAGTAATTCACCCCTCCACTTT
CASSLAAGSNSPLHF
>NA|TRBJ1-1|NA|TRBV20-1
TGCAGTGCTGGACCACTCGGACCTGAAGCTTTCTTT
CSAGPLGPEAFF
>NA|TRBJ1-6|NA|TRBV4-3
TGCGCCAGCAGCCAAGAGGCGGGACGGTCGAGCTCCTATAATTCACCCCTCCACTTT
CASSQEAGRSSSYNSPLHF
>few|TRBJ2-5|TRBD2|TRBV6-1
TGTGCCAGCTTTCCTGCGGGGGGGACCCCGAACCAAGAGACCCAGTACTTC
CASFPAGGTPNQETQYF
>NA|TRBJ2-3|NA|TRBV9
TGTGCCAGCAGCGTAGTTCAGGCCACAGATACGCAGTATTTT
CASSVVQATDTQYF
>many|TRBJ2-4|NA|TRBV18
TGTGCCACCTCCCGAGGAGCCAAAAACATTCAGTACTTC
CATSRGAKNIQYF